These 9 T cell receptor beta chains were all obtained from the same sample, sequenced in a study of OX40 agonist ivuxolimab in advanced cancers. Sequencing used immunoSEQ multiplex PCR; TCRdb keeps in-frame clones, though not all of them. The sample includes about 55,000 clones, 75% to 90% of them seen just once. Sequencing was performed on CD4+ or CD8+ T cells sorted from blood, taken in a trial of the OX40 agonist ivuxolimab. The receptors were gathered from an adult with an advanced solid tumor such as melanoma, head and neck, liver or kidney cancer.

The rearrangement uses TRBV5-5 and TRBJ2-7; a possible D gene is TRBD2 (6 bases). The CDR3 consists of 15 residues. Germline V gene sequence: CDR1 SGHKS, CDR2 YYEKEE (reference sequence). V was trimmed by 0 bases and J by 2 bases, leaving 12 bases between them. The CDR3 region has the DNA TGTGCCAGCAGCTTGGTTACGGGGGTGGCCTACGAGCAGTACTTC. This codes for CASSLVTGVAYEQYF.

The rearrangement links TRBV18 to TRBJ1-1; TRBD1 agrees at 8 bases. This CDR3 has 14 residues. Per the germline V gene, CDR1 is KGHSH and CDR2 is LQKENI. With 3 bases clipped from V and 4 bases from J, the junction kept 4 bases outside the gene matches. The CDR3 sequence is CASSPPGTGTEAFF. CDR3 nucleotide sequence: TGTGCCAGCTCACCGCCCGGGACAGGCACTGAAGCTTTCTTT.

V and J are TRBV7-9 and TRBJ2-5; D possibly corresponds to TRBD1 (7 bases). Trimming cost V 1 base and J 3 bases, with 15 bases left between them. The CDR3 totals 16 residues. In germline, CDR1 is SEHNR, CDR2 FQNEAQ (reference sequence). CDR3: CASSLGPAGGKETQYF. In DNA form, the CDR3 reads TGTGCCAGCAGCTTAGGACCCGCAGGGGGGAAAGAGACCCAGTACTTC. The whole variable domain, remainder taken from reference TRBV7-9 and TRBJ2-5, is DTGVSQNPRHKITKRGQNVTFRCDPISEHNRLYWYRQTLGQGPEFLTYFQNEAQLEKSRLLSDRFSAERPKGSFSTLEIQRTEQGDSAMYLCASSLGPAGGKETQYFGPGTRLLVL.

V and J are TRBV2 and TRBJ2-5, with 7 bases that match TRBD1. The junction had 6 bases not matched to a gene; V was cut back by 6 bases and J by 5 bases. The CDR3 covers 13 residues. Germline CDR1 is SNHLY and CDR2 is FYNNEI. The CDR3: CASSRQGGETQYF. The CDR3 coding sequence is TGTGCCAGCAGCCGACAGGGTGGGGAGACCCAGTACTTC. Full variable domain (remainder filled in from reference TRBV2 and TRBJ2-5): EPEVTQTPSHQVTQMGQEVILRCVPISNHLYFYWYRQILGQKVEFLVSFYNNEISEKSEIFDDQFSVERPDGSNFTLKIRSTKLEDSAMYFCASSRQGGETQYFGPGTRLLVL.

The chain joins TRBV18 to TRBJ2-5; no clear D. CDR3 length equals 14 residues. Trimming removed 3 bases from V and 2 bases from J, with 10 bases in between. Germline V gene lookup returns CDR1 KGHSH and CDR2 LQKENI. The DNA of the CDR3 is TGTGCCAGCTCACCCTCGATGGGGCAAGAGACCCAGTACTTC. Encoded protein: CASSPSMGQETQYF.

Written as DNA, the CDR3 is TGTGCCAGCAGCTTGGGTGGCACAGGGACTTATGAGCAGTACTTC. Translating it yields CASSLGGTGTYEQYF. V gene TRBV5-5 combines with J gene TRBJ2-7; D tentatively fits TRBD1 or TRBD2 (6 bases each). Germline V gene lookup returns CDR1 SGHKS and CDR2 YYEKEE (reference sequence). The CDR3 consists of 15 residues. V was cut by 0 bases and J by 7 bases, with 17 bases left in between.

CDR3 protein: CASSRQGGNQPQHF. The CDR3 coding sequence is TGTGCCAGCAGTCGACAGGGGGGCAATCAGCCCCAGCATTTT. The chain couples TRBV28 to TRBJ1-5, with 9 bases that match TRBD1. CDR1 and CDR2 (germline): MDHEN, SYDVKM. There are 14 residues in the CDR3. After removal of 5 bases from V and 2 bases from J, the junction contained 1 base not matched to a gene.

The chain couples TRBV30 to TRBJ1-3, with TRBD1 as a possible D gene (5 bases). This CDR3 has 15 residues. Germline V lookup: CDR1 GTSNPN, CDR2 SVGIG (reference sequence). Between the trimmed V and J ends, which lost 5 bases and 0 bases, there was a span of 14 bases. CDR3 protein: CAWGGTSSSGNTIYF. The CDR3, as DNA: TGTGCCTGGGGGGGGACCTCGAGCTCTGGAAACACCATATATTTT.

This chain joins TRBV18 and TRBJ2-1; D possibly corresponds to TRBD1 (5 bases). V was shortened by 6 bases and J by 8 bases, with 11 bases between the two germline ends. CDR3 size: 12 residues. The germline V gene encodes CDR1 KGHSH and CDR2 LQKENI. The CDR3 reads CASSSTGYEQFF. In DNA, the CDR3 is TGTGCCAGCTCGTCAACAGGTTATGAGCAGTTCTTC.